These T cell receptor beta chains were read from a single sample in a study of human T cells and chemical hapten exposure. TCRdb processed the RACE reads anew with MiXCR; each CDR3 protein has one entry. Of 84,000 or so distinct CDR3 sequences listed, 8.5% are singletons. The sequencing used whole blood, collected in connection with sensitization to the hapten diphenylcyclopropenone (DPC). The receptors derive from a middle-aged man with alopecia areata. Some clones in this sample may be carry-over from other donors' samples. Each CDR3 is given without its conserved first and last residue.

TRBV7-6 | ASSSRDTRGSSPLH
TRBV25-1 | ASSAPQPQGGYT
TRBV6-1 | ASSLAGDGRYEQY
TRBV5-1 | ASSGDRRNTEAF
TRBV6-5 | ASSYDGVTGFYEQY
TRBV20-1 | SARDPGGEKLF
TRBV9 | ASSVGVLAGQETQY
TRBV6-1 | ASSDWERTFNYEQY
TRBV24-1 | ATSDLWASSGYT
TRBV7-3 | ASSLSRRTEAF
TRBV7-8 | ASSMGADVTQY
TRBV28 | ASSRDYEQY
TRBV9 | ASSVEAGALETQY
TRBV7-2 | ASRRDSTSTDTQY
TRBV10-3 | AINLGGTDTQY
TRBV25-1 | ASSESGGAWSPLH
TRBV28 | ASSAPGQAPEAF
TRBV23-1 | ASVTGPPTDTQY
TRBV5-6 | ASSSTGADYGYT
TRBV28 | ASATPGTGGIGNQPQH
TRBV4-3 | ASSQDRQGSPLH
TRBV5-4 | ASSFGRTDTQY
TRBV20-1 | SAGRQGPDTEAF
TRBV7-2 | ASSLASGVPTDTQY
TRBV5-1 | ASSLVQGSTDTQY
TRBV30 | ACDDWEAEQY
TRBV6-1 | ASTRVAGQVDTQY